The clone carrying this T cell receptor (beta chain) has only a few counts. J was trimmed by 1 base and V by 4 bases; bases with no gene match: 6. The CDR3 runs to 15 residues. The germline V gene has CDR1 SGHKS and CDR2 YYEKEE (reference sequence). The data belong to a study of OX40 agonist ivuxolimab in advanced cancers. Individuals having autoimmune disease history or systemic immunosuppression were not enrolled. TCRdb's table, derived via immunoSEQ multiplex PCR, lists solely in-frame clones and lacks some. This table has roughly 88,000 clones, approximately 87% appearing once. The chain carries TRBV5-5 and TRBJ2-5, with 8 positions matching TRBD1. The receptor was derived from an adult with an advanced solid tumor such as melanoma, head and neck, liver or kidney cancer. The sample was CD4+ or CD8+ T cells sorted from blood, taken in a trial of the OX40 agonist ivuxolimab. In DNA form, the CDR3 reads TGTGCCAGCAGCCCACAGACAGGGGCCCAAGAGACCCAGTACTTC. This translates into CASSPQTGAQETQYF.